The 20 T cell receptor beta chains in this list originate from one sample, sequenced in a study of identical twins. TCRdb used MiXCR to reprocess the 5' RACE reads, holding one entry per CDR3 protein. The sample shows about 340,000 distinct CDR3 sequences, 12% of them seen only once. The sample also formed part of further work on yellow fever vaccine responses in identical twins.

The sample consisted of CD8+ T cells sorted from blood. All receptors derive from a woman aged 18-29 years in good health.

This clonotype was recorded a few times. The rearrangement links TRBV24-1 to TRBJ2-1, with TRBD1 matching over 7 bases. Germline CDR1 KGHDR, CDR2 SFDVKD. The J segment lost 4 bases and the V segment lost 9 bases, leaving 5 bases of the junction unmatched. The CDR3 contains 13 residues. The CDR3 protein is CATRDRDYNEQFF. CDR3 in DNA: TGTGCCACCCGGGACAGAGATTACAATGAGCAGTTCTTC.

The chain links TRBV28 to TRBJ2-7, with D tentatively TRBD2 (5 bases). V was pared by 2 bases and J by 3 bases, with 8 bases between. Per germline, CDR1 MDHEN and CDR2 SYDVKM. The CDR3 contains 13 residues. The chain's CDR3 is CASSLGESYEQYF. CDR3 bases: TGTGCCAGCAGTTTAGGGGAGAGCTACGAGCAGTACTTC.

This clonotype was seen more than once but under ten times. This chain joins TRBV28 and TRBJ2-7, with TRBD1 matching over 8 bases. The CDR3 runs to 14 residues. Germline CDR1 reads MDHEN; CDR2 reads SYDVKM. The trim removed 6 bases at V and 5 bases at J, leaving 9 bases unmatched. CDR3 amino acids: CASRPTGELNEQYF. The CDR3 nucleotides read TGTGCCAGCAGGCCGACAGGGGAATTGAACGAGCAGTACTTC. Supplemented by reference TRBV28 and TRBJ2-7, the full variable domain reads DVKVTQSSRYLVKRTGEKVFLECVQDMDHENMFWYRQDPGLGLRLIYFSYDVKMKEKGDIPEGYSVSREKKERFSLILESASTNQTSMYLCASRPTGELNEQYFGPGTRLTVT.

The chain has TRBV7-6 and TRBJ2-6, with unresolved D. Trimming pared 1 base from V and 0 bases from J, leaving 16 bases between. Germline V gives CDR1 SGHVS, CDR2 FNYEAQ. The CDR3 has 19 amino acids. CDR3 in amino acids: CASSLGAQMVPSGANVLTF. Written as DNA, the CDR3 is TGTGCCAGCAGCTTAGGGGCACAAATGGTACCCTCTGGGGCCAACGTCCTGACTTTC.

The chain recombines TRBV20-1 with TRBJ1-1; 8 nucleotides agree with TRBD1. Germline V gene data show CDR1 as DFQATT and CDR2 as SNEGSKA (reference sequence). The CDR3 covers 14 residues. After removal of 6 bases from V and 0 bases from J, the junction contained 6 bases not matched to a gene. CDR3 nucleotides: TGCAGTGCCCAGACAGGGGACATGAACACTGAAGCTTTCTTT. Its protein product is CSAQTGDMNTEAFF.

The chain carries TRBV7-9 and TRBJ2-3; perhaps TRBD2 as D (5 bases). Germline CDR1 is SEHNR and CDR2 is FQNEAQ (reference sequence). Trimming took 1 base from V and 0 from J, leaving 11 bases between them. The CDR3 is 16 amino acids. CDR3 nucleotide sequence: TGTGCCAGCAGCTTAGATTACCGCGGGAGCACAGATACGCAGTATTTT. Its protein product is CASSLDYRGSTDTQYF.

The chain couples TRBV12-3 or TRBV12-4 to TRBJ2-1; 9 bases are shared with TRBD2. The CDR3 is made up of 17 amino acids. V gave up 3 bases and J gave up 4 bases; unmatched junction bases: 10. CDR3 residues: CASSFGGGRAGYNEQFF. The CDR3 nucleotides read TGTGCCAGCAGTTTTGGGGGCGGGAGGGCCGGGTACAATGAGCAGTTCTTC.

Ten or more counts support this clonotype. V usage is TRBV15 and J usage is TRBJ2-5, with 10 nucleotides matching TRBD2. The ends lost 6 bases at V and 3 bases at J; junction bases unmatched: 7. The V gene's germline CDR1 is LNHNV and CDR2 YYDKDF (reference sequence). The CDR3 sequence is 15 residues long. The CDR3 DNA is TGTGCCACCAGAAGCGGGAGGGCCAGGGAAGAGACCCAGTACTTC. It encodes CATRSGRAREETQYF.

This clonotype was counted between two and nine times. This CDR3 reads CSARDRDGTGSTGELFF. DNA for the CDR3: TGCAGTGCTAGAGATCGCGACGGGACAGGGAGCACCGGGGAGCTGTTTTTT. The gene calls are TRBV20-1 and TRBJ2-2; 9 bases match TRBD1. The CDR3 is made up of 17 amino acids. V lost 0 bases to trimming and J lost 4 bases; unmatched junction nucleotides: 9. Germline lookup yields CDR1 DFQATT and CDR2 SNEGSKA (reference sequence).

This clonotype occurred a few times. This CDR3 is CASSLVGTSSTDTQYF. CDR3 nucleotide sequence: TGTGCCAGCAGCTTGGTCGGGACTTCAAGCACAGATACGCAGTATTTT. The chain has TRBV7-2 and TRBJ2-3; the D gene is possibly TRBD2 (6 bases). The CDR3 covers 16 residues. V dropped 3 bases and J dropped 0 bases, with 13 bases sitting between them. The germline gives CDR1 SGHTA, CDR2 FQGNSA.

V is TRBV10-3 and J is TRBJ2-2; 8 positions match TRBD1. The CDR3 has 15 amino acids. The germline V gene encodes CDR1 ENHRY and CDR2 SYGVKD. V gave up 4 bases and J gave up 7 bases; unmatched junction bases: 8. Written as DNA, the CDR3 is TGTGCCATCAGTGGCGACAGGGGAAAGGGCGGGGAGCTGTTTTTT. This sequence encodes CAISGDRGKGGELFF.

The V gene is TRBV7-9, the J gene TRBJ2-2; the match to TRBD1 covers 9 bases. The length of the CDR3 is 15 residues. Unmatched junction bases numbered 8, after V lost 5 bases and J lost 7 bases. CDR1 and CDR2 from the germline V gene are SEHNR and FQNEAQ (reference sequence). Written as DNA, the CDR3 is TGTGCCAGCAGCGACCGGGACAGGGTTGGCGGGGAGCTGTTTTTT. Encoded protein: CASSDRDRVGGELFF.

This clonotype showed up just a few times. The chain has TRBV20-1 and TRBJ1-5; TRBD1 matches 9 bases. Losses at the gene ends were 6 bases for V and 4 bases for J; bases not matched to a gene: 7. Germline V gene lookup returns CDR1 DFQATT and CDR2 SNEGSKA (reference sequence). The CDR3 loop spans 14 amino acids. The CDR3 loop reads CSAPGTGRNQPQHF. The CDR3, as DNA: TGCAGTGCGCCCGGGACAGGGAGGAATCAGCCCCAGCATTTT.

V gene TRBV29-1 combines with J gene TRBJ1-1; D gene ambiguous. The CDR3 spans 12 residues. V was shortened by 7 bases and J by 0 bases, with 9 bases between the two germline ends. Per germline, CDR1 SQVTM and CDR2 ANQGSEA. DNA for the CDR3: TGCAGCGGAAGTATCATGAACACTGAAGCTTTCTTT. This encodes CSGSIMNTEAFF.

This clonotype was seen a handful of times. The chain uses TRBV7-9 and TRBJ2-1; no clear D gene. V lost 5 bases, J lost 7 bases, and 9 bases lay in between. CDR1 is SEHNR, CDR2 FQNEAQ, per germline (reference sequence). The CDR3 totals 12 residues. CDR3 region: CASSVLGNEQFF. The DNA of the CDR3 is TGTGCCAGCAGCGTCTTGGGGAATGAGCAGTTCTTC. Full variable domain (missing parts from reference TRBV7-9 and TRBJ2-1): DTGVSQNPRHKITKRGQNVTFRCDPISEHNRLYWYRQTLGQGPEFLTYFQNEAQLEKSRLLSDRFSAERPKGSFSTLEIQRTEQGDSAMYLCASSVLGNEQFFGPGTRLTVL.

The gene calls are TRBV18 and TRBJ2-7, with D perhaps matching TRBD2 (5 bases). The CDR3 is 16 residues long. CDR1 KGHSH and CDR2 LQKENI come from the germline V gene. V shed 4 bases and J shed 1 base, with 17 bases lying between them. CDR3 nucleotides: TGTGCCAGCTCACTACAGAGGGATTATAAGTCCTACGAGCAGTACTTC. Translated, it gives CASSLQRDYKSYEQYF.

This clonotype has a handful of counts. V and J are TRBV5-6 and TRBJ2-7, with 7 bases aligning to TRBD2. The CDR3 is 15 residues long. The V segment lost 2 bases and the J segment 2 bases; nucleotides outside the gene matches: 7. Germline CDR1 is SGHDT and CDR2 is YYEEEE. The CDR3: CASSFPGLEAYEQYV. Written as DNA, the CDR3 is TGTGCCAGCAGCTTTCCTGGACTAGAAGCCTACGAGCAGTACGTC.

The chain employs TRBV11-3 and TRBJ2-1; 9 bases are a match to TRBD1. The CDR3 runs 17 residues. With V trimmed by 7 bases and J by 6 bases, 16 bases remained unmatched. CDR1 is SGHNT and CDR2 is YENEEA in the germline V gene. The CDR3 is CASTSPPPGQGINEQFF. The DNA for the CDR3 is TGTGCCAGCACCTCCCCCCCACCTGGACAGGGGATCAATGAGCAGTTCTTC.

The genes are TRBV7-9 and TRBJ2-7; TRBD1 matches 10 bases. With V trimmed by 5 bases and J by 7 bases, 11 bases remained unmatched. This CDR3 is 15 amino acids long. In germline, CDR1 is SEHNR, CDR2 FQNEAQ (reference sequence). CDR3 bases: TGTGCCAGCAGCACCTCGACGGACAGGGGGTATGAGCAGTACTTC. Protein: CASSTSTDRGYEQYF.

This chain links TRBV24-1 with TRBJ2-1; tentative D call: TRBD2 (7 bases). The germline V gene encodes CDR1 KGHDR and CDR2 SFDVKD. Deletions cut 7 bases from V and 6 bases from J, with 12 bases between. The CDR3 runs 13 residues. CDR3: CATRGEGVNEQFF. The CDR3 nucleotides are TGTGCCACCAGAGGGGAGGGGGTCAATGAGCAGTTCTTC.